This T cell receptor (beta chain) was sequenced for a study of blood T cell repertoires in COVID-19. Study information: Samples came from the United States, Italy and Spain, spanning acute and convalescent COVID-19. The analysed material was cDNA or gDNA that came from T cells, B-cell-depleted T cells, or PBMCs.

The CDR3 contains 12 residues. The V end lost 2 bases, the J end lost 7 bases, and 8 bases lay between the germline ends. The germline gives CDR1 PRHDT, CDR2 FYEKMQ (reference sequence). Per the authors' pipeline: Amplification with reference gene primers provided the estimates of nucleated cell counts. This table comes from immunoSEQ multiplex PCR, and its TCRdb copy is limited to in-frame clones, with some not included. V and J calls and clone size are given by that table; D and trimming were obtained from the DNA. This sample yields around 100,000 clones, of which 85% to 90% are seen a single time; about 30% belongs to the top ten. This clone was found once.

The source of this sequence is a woman older than 75 with acute or convalescent COVID-19. The chain is built from TRBV13 and TRBJ1-2; TRBD1 is a possible D gene (6 bases). The specimen was peripheral blood. The CDR3 sequence: CASSLTGFGYTF. The CDR3 DNA sequence: TGTGCCAGCAGCTTAACAGGGTTTGGCTACACCTTC.